One sample yielded the 32 T cell receptor beta chains listed below, sequenced in a study of molecular identifiers for immune sequencing clone quantification. A single record per CDR3 protein comes from TCRdb applying MiXCR to the PCR reads. This table holds 550,000 to 750,000 distinct CDR3 sequences, just under 20% found once. The material sequenced was naive CD8+ T cells from blood, with Jurkat cell RNA spiked in. Subset reported: FACS-sorted CD8+CD4-CCR7+CD45RA+ naive T cells. These receptors were obtained from a human donor in good health. Some libraries in this study had Jurkat cell RNA spiked in.

This clonotype was recorded a few times. The V call is TRBV20-1, the J call TRBJ2-2; D uncertain. This CDR3 contains 16 residues. CDR1 is DFQATT and CDR2 is SNEGSKA in the germline V gene (reference sequence). The ends were cut back, 0 bases at V and 4 bases at J, with 15 bases in the middle. This chain's CDR3 is CSARDPVSRLTGELFF. For the CDR3, the DNA is TGCAGTGCTAGAGATCCCGTCAGTAGGCTCACCGGGGAGCTGTTTTTT.

There are a few counts of this clonotype. The chain employs TRBV23-1 and TRBJ1-2; D not certain. TRBV23-1 is marked as an open reading frame, function uncertain. V lost 0 bases and J 0 bases, leaving 8 bases between the germline ends. This CDR3 spans 15 amino acids. The CDR3 DNA follows: TGCGCCAGCAGTCAATCTACAAGGGCTAACTATGGCTACACCTTC. It yields the protein CASSQSTRANYGYTF.

This clonotype was found many times. The V gene is TRBV20-1, the J gene TRBJ2-3; the D gene is possibly TRBD2 (5 bases). Germline V gives CDR1 DFQATT, CDR2 SNEGSKA (reference sequence). The CDR3 extends over 14 amino acids. V was pared by 4 bases and J by 1 base, with 12 bases between. The CDR3 here is CSATDLEGTDTQYF. CDR3 nucleotide sequence: TGCAGTGCTACCGATTTGGAGGGCACAGATACGCAGTATTTT.

This clonotype showed up many times. The chain's CDR3 is CASSFGSFSTDTQYF. CDR3 nucleotides: TGTGCCAGCAGTTTTGGCTCCTTTAGCACAGATACGCAGTATTTT. This chain links TRBV12-3 or TRBV12-4 with TRBJ2-3, with D unclear. Trimming took 3 bases from V and 0 from J, leaving 10 bases between them. The CDR3 is 15 residues long.

This clonotype was seen at least ten times. The chain has TRBV5-1 and TRBJ2-3, with 10 bases identical to TRBD2. The CDR3 has 16 residues. J was trimmed by 0 bases and V by 4 bases; bases with no gene match: 5. Germline V gene data show CDR1 as SGHRS and CDR2 as YFSETQ. For the CDR3, the DNA is TGCGCCAGCAGCGGCACTAGCGGGGCTAGCACAGATACGCAGTATTTT. Translated: CASSGTSGASTDTQYF.

At least ten counts were recorded for this clonotype. V and J are TRBV12-3 or TRBV12-4 and TRBJ2-1, with 12 bases aligning to TRBD2. Unmatched junction bases numbered 6, after V lost 8 bases and J lost 4 bases. The CDR3 loop spans 15 amino acids. The CDR3 DNA follows: TGTGCCAGCCTTTCCGGGACTAGCGGGTACAATGAGCAGTTCTTC. Translating gives CASLSGTSGYNEQFF.

This clonotype was seen at least ten times. The chain carries TRBV7-9 and TRBJ2-7; D remains unclear. V was pared by 5 bases and J by 4 bases, with 9 bases between. CDR3 length: 12 residues. CDR1 and CDR2 from the germline V gene are SEHNR and FQNEAQ (reference sequence). The DNA for the CDR3 is TGTGCCAGCAGCCGTAGGAGTTACGAGCAGTACTTC. This encodes CASSRRSYEQYF.

This clonotype came up many times. The chain is built from TRBV6-2 or TRBV6-3 and TRBJ2-7; D remains unclear. Germline V gene lookup returns CDR1 MNHEY and CDR2 SVGEGT. Trimming took 6 bases from V and 6 from J, leaving 9 bases between them. CDR3 length equals 11 residues. The CDR3 is CASRRYLEQYF. CDR3 DNA: TGTGCCAGCAGACGATATCTCGAGCAGTACTTC.

CDR3: CASSLAYRTSGSTDTQYF. The CDR3, as DNA: TGTGCCAGCAGCTTAGCTTACAGGACTAGCGGGAGTACAGATACGCAGTATTTT. The chain joins TRBV7-9 to TRBJ2-3; 13 bases agree with TRBD2. The germline gives CDR1 SEHNR, CDR2 FQNEAQ (reference sequence). CDR3 length: 18 residues. The V segment lost 0 bases and the J segment 3 bases; nucleotides outside the gene matches: 6.

In regard to this clonotype: One end of the junction varies from germline; a read error may be responsible. The chain uses TRBV9 and TRBJ2-6; no firm D call. The CDR3 is 16 amino acids. The V gene's germline CDR1 is SGDLS and CDR2 YYNGEE. The CDR3 spells CASGVAWAAGANVLTF. The CDR3 DNA sequence: TGTGCCAGCGGCGTAGCTTGGGCAGCTGGGGCCAACGTCCTGACTTTC.

Many counts were recorded for this clonotype. The chain carries TRBV7-3 and TRBJ2-5, with 7 bases identical to TRBD2. Looked up from germline, CDR1 is SGHTA and CDR2 is FQGTGA. The CDR3 runs to 15 residues. Trimming at V came to 6 bases and at J to 2 bases, leaving 9 bases not matched to a gene. CDR3 nucleotide sequence: TGTGCCAGCAGGCTAAGAGGACTAGAACAAGAGACCCAGTACTTC. Encoded protein: CASRLRGLEQETQYF.

In this sample, this clonotype turned up a few times. The rearrangement uses TRBV24-1 and TRBJ2-1, with 11 bases identical to TRBD1. CDR3 length equals 15 residues. The ends lost 3 bases at V and 8 bases at J; junction bases unmatched: 5. Germline V gene sequence: CDR1 KGHDR, CDR2 SFDVKD. The CDR3 region has the DNA TGTGCCACCAGTGATCGGACAGGGGGCTTACATGAGCAGTTCTTC. Amino acids: CATSDRTGGLHEQFF.

Ten or more counts support this clonotype. The chain is built from TRBV13 and TRBJ2-4, with 8 positions matching TRBD2. The CDR3 contains 17 residues. The V gene's germline CDR1 is PRHDT and CDR2 FYEKMQ (reference sequence). Trimming removed 7 bases from V and 1 base from J; junction bases left unmatched: 12. DNA for the CDR3: TGTGCCAGCAATATCGGGGGGGCCACCGGGGCCAAAAACATTCAGTACTTC. Translating it yields CASNIGGATGAKNIQYF.

As for this clonotype: A much larger clone differs by one base, so this may be a read error. The genes are TRBV19 and TRBJ2-7; 9 bases fit TRBD1. Germline CDR1 and CDR2: LNHDA and SQIVND (reference sequence). The CDR3 totals 15 residues. This CDR3 reads CACSIRRTGVHEQYF. The CDR3 DNA is TGTGCCTGTAGTATTCGCAGGACAGGGGTCCACGAGCAGTACTTC.

V gene TRBV12-3 or TRBV12-4 combines with J gene TRBJ2-1; D not resolved. The CDR3 spans 13 residues. Trimming took off 10 bases at V and 8 bases at J, with 18 bases between the two ends. The CDR3 bases are TGTGCCAACAGCAAGGCACTAACCCATGAGCAGTTCTTC. This gives the protein CANSKALTHEQFF.

As regards this clonotype: Since a much larger clone is just one base distant, this may be a read error. J is TRBJ1-1 and V is TRBV7-9; the D gene is possibly TRBD1 (5 bases). Germline V gene data show CDR1 as SEHNR and CDR2 as FQNEAQ (reference sequence). This CDR3 is built from 12 residues. CDR3 bases: TGTGCCAGCATGCTGGGGGAAACTGAAGCTTCCTTT. This translates into CASMLGETEASF.

Notes on this clonotype: This clone may be a read error of a much larger clone one base away. This sequence joins TRBV15 and TRBJ2-2; weak D call: TRBD2 (5 bases). The CDR3 has 14 residues. Germline V gene data show CDR1 as LNHNV and CDR2 as YYDKDF (reference sequence). The CDR3 sequence: CATSSEGYTGELVF. The CDR3 DNA sequence: TGTGCCACCAGCAGTGAAGGGTACACCGGGGAGCTGGTTTTT.

In its sample, this clonotype was seen many times. The V gene is TRBV28, the J gene TRBJ2-6; D may match TRBD1 or TRBD2 (5 bases each). V lost 5 bases and J lost 4, with 12 bases in between. The CDR3 covers 15 residues. The germline gives CDR1 MDHEN, CDR2 SYDVKM. The CDR3 nucleotides read TGTGCCAGCAGTCCATGGGGGTCAGGGGCCAACGTCCTGACTTTC. Translating gives CASSPWGSGANVLTF. The whole variable domain, filled in from reference TRBV28 and TRBJ2-6, reads DVKVTQSSRYLVKRTGEKVFLECVQDMDHENMFWYRQDPGLGLRLIYFSYDVKMKEKGDIPEGYSVSREKKERFSLILESASTNQTSMYLCASSPWGSGANVLTFGAGSRLTVL.

This clonotype was counted at least ten times. The rearrangement uses TRBV13 and TRBJ2-2, with TRBD2 identical over 7 bases. The CDR3 has 13 amino acids. Per germline, CDR1 PRHDT and CDR2 FYEKMQ (reference sequence). Trimming cost V 8 bases and J 2 bases; bases outside gene matches: 2. The DNA of the CDR3 is TGTGCCAGCGCAGCGGGAAACACCGGGGAGCTGTTTTTT. It codes for CASAAGNTGELFF.

Many counts were recorded for this clonotype. The V gene is TRBV7-9, the J gene TRBJ2-7; D may be TRBD1 or TRBD2 (6 bases each). The CDR3 has 14 amino acids. Germline CDR1 is SEHNR and CDR2 is FQNEAQ (reference sequence). Between the trimmed V and J ends, which lost 6 bases and 2 bases, there was a span of 14 bases. This CDR3 is CASSFSGATYEQYF. CDR3 nucleotide sequence: TGTGCCAGCAGTTTTTCGGGGGCGACCTACGAGCAGTACTTC.

This clonotype has a count of ten or more. The genes are TRBV3-1 and TRBJ2-6; weak D call: TRBD1 (6 bases). This CDR3 is 16 amino acids long. With 4 bases removed from V and 2 bases from J, the gap between germline ends came to 12 bases. CDR1 and CDR2 (germline): LGHDT, YNNKEL (reference sequence). The CDR3 here is CASSPDRTAGANVLTF. The DNA of the CDR3 is TGTGCCAGCAGCCCCGACCGGACAGCTGGGGCCAACGTCCTGACTTTC.

Turning to this clonotype: Since a much larger clone is just one base distant, this may be a read error. This chain links TRBV4-1 with TRBJ2-7; D uncertain. The CDR3 runs to 14 residues. Germline values: CDR1 MGHRA, CDR2 YSYEKL. The CDR3 nucleotides read TGCGCCAGCGGCCAAAGGAACAGTCTGGGAGAGCAGTACTTC. Protein: CASGQRNSLGEQYF.

As for this clonotype: This may arise from a read error, as a much more abundant clone is one base away. The chain is built from TRBV7-2 and TRBJ1-1; D is unresolved. The length of the CDR3 is 15 residues. Germline loops: CDR1 SGHTA, CDR2 FQGNSA. The CDR3 loop is CASSLLGDYNTEAVF. The CDR3 coding sequence is TGTGCCAGCAGCTTACTTGGGGATTACAACACTGAAGCTGTCTTT.

This clonotype was counted a few times. A much more abundant neighbour one base away suggests this may be a read error. This rearrangement joins TRBV4-1 to TRBJ1-4, with D possibly being TRBD1 (5 bases). The CDR3 has 16 residues. V shed 4 bases and J shed 2 bases, with 14 bases lying between them. The germline V gene encodes CDR1 MGHRA and CDR2 YSYEKL. The DNA of the CDR3 is TGCGCCAGCAGCCGCCAGTGGGGGAGGACTAATGAAAAACTGTTTTTT. Protein: CASSRQWGRTNEKLFF.

The chain links TRBV9 to TRBJ2-6; D is unclear. Trimming removed 8 bases at V and 4 bases at J, with 7 bases between. Germline V gene data show CDR1 as SGDLS and CDR2 as YYNGEE. This CDR3 is built from 12 residues. CDR3 amino acids: CARSLGANVLTF. Written as DNA, the CDR3 is TGTGCCAGGTCTTTGGGGGCCAACGTCCTGACTTTC.

The table lists this clonotype with a few counts. The rearrangement joins TRBV4-3 to TRBJ1-1, with D perhaps matching TRBD1 (6 bases). This CDR3 comprises 16 residues. V lost 0 bases and J lost 5, with 16 bases in between. The germline CDR1 and CDR2 sequences are LGHNA and YSLEER. The CDR3 coding sequence is TGCGCCAGCAGCCAAGATTTGGGGGGCGCGGGGACTGAAGCTTTCTTT. Amino acids: CASSQDLGGAGTEAFF.

This clonotype appeared many times. V usage is TRBV7-9 and J usage is TRBJ2-1, with D hard to call. Germline lookup yields CDR1 SEHNR and CDR2 FQNEAQ (reference sequence). CDR3 length: 15 residues. V was shortened by 5 bases and J by 3 bases, with 14 bases between the two germline ends. The CDR3 DNA reads as TGTGCCAGCAGCCAGGCAGGATTCCACTACAATGAGCAGTTCTTC. Translating it yields CASSQAGFHYNEQFF.

This clonotype was recorded at least ten times. The chain is built from TRBV20-1 and TRBJ2-5; 10 bases are shared with TRBD2. V lost 2 bases to trimming and J lost 4 bases; unmatched junction nucleotides: 4. The germline gives CDR1 DFQATT, CDR2 SNEGSKA (reference sequence). This CDR3 is built from 14 residues. Here the CDR3 DNA reads TGCAGTGCTAGAACTAGCGGGATAGGAGAGACCCAGTACTTC. Amino acid sequence: CSARTSGIGETQYF.

Ten or more counts support this clonotype. The J gene is TRBJ2-5, the V gene TRBV4-1; D is undetermined. This CDR3 is built from 15 residues. The V end lost 1 base, the J end lost 5 bases, and 14 bases lay between the germline ends. Germline values: CDR1 MGHRA, CDR2 YSYEKL. CDR3 nucleotides: TGCGCCAGCAGCCAAGTAGGGAATTCGGCTGAGACCCAGTACTTC. Amino acids: CASSQVGNSAETQYF.

Notes on this clonotype: A much more abundant neighbour one base away suggests this may be a read error. The chain links TRBV27 to TRBJ2-3; 10 bases match TRBD1. Germline assignment: CDR1 MNHEY and CDR2 SMNVEV (reference sequence). With V trimmed by 1 base and J by 1 base, 2 bases remained unmatched. CDR3 length: 16 amino acids. The CDR3 sequence is CASSLWGTGGTDTQYF. CDR3 sequence (DNA): TGTGCCAGCAGTTTATGGGGGACAGGGGGCACAGATACGCAGTATTTT.

This clonotype came up many times. The chain joins TRBV7-9 to TRBJ2-3; TRBD1 aligns across 10 bases. CDR3 length: 13 residues. Germline V lookup: CDR1 SEHNR, CDR2 FQNEAQ (reference sequence). V was clipped by 8 bases and J by 4 bases; unmatched bases: 3. Here the CDR3 reads CASRGQGADTQYF. CDR3 bases: TGTGCCAGCCGAGGACAGGGGGCAGATACGCAGTATTTT. Supplemented by reference TRBV7-9 and TRBJ2-3, the full variable domain reads DTGVSQNPRHKITKRGQNVTFRCDPISEHNRLYWYRQTLGQGPEFLTYFQNEAQLEKSRLLSDRFSAERPKGSFSTLEIQRTEQGDSAMYLCASRGQGADTQYFGPGTRLTVL.

This chain links TRBV30 with TRBJ2-1, with 8 bases fitting TRBD2. CDR1 and CDR2 from the germline V gene are GTSNPN and SVGIG (reference sequence). The CDR3 contains 16 residues. V dropped 0 bases and J dropped 5; count of bases not matched to a gene: 9. The CDR3: CAWSVGLAGPNNEQFF. The DNA of the CDR3 is TGTGCCTGGAGTGTGGGTCTAGCGGGTCCGAACAATGAGCAGTTCTTC. Complete variable domain (other parts from reference TRBV30 and TRBJ2-1): SQTIHQWPATLVQPVGSPLSLECTVEGTSNPNLYWYRQAAGRGLQLLFYSVGIGQISSEVPQNLSASRPQDRQFILSSKKLLLSDSGFYLCAWSVGLAGPNNEQFFGPGTRLTVL.